The T cell receptor beta chain described here comes from a study of blood T cell repertoires in COVID-19. The V gene lost 0 bases and the J gene lost 6 bases, with 12 bases spanning the gap. Germline CDR1 reads MGHRA; CDR2 reads YSYEKL. The CDR3 extends over 14 amino acids. Libraries were prepared by immunoSEQ multiplex PCR; TCRdb keeps only in-frame clonotypes and omits some of them. The table lists 150,000 to 200,000 clones, 86% of them singletons, with 2.9% in the top ten. The chain couples TRBV4-1 to TRBJ2-7; D is unclear. Source material: peripheral blood. The source of this sequence is a woman in her 30s with active or convalescent COVID-19. The CDR3 DNA sequence: TGCGCCAGCAGCCAAGACCCGACAACACCCGAGCAGTACTTC. Translated: CASSQDPTTPEQYF.